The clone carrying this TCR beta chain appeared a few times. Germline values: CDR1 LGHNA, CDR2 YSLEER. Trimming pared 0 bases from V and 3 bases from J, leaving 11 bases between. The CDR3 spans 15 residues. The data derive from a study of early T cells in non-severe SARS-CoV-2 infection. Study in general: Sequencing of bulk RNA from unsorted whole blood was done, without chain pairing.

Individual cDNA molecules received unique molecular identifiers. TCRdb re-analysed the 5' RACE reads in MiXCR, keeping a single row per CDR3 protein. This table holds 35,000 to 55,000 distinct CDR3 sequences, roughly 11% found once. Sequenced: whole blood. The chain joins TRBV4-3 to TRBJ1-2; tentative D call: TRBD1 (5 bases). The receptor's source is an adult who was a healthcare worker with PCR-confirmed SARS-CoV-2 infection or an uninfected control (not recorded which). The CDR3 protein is CASSQDRGRDYGYTF. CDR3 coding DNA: TGCGCCAGCAGCCAAGATCGGGGGAGAGACTATGGCTACACCTTC.